What follows are 30 T cell receptor beta chains derived from one specimen sequenced in a study of naive and memory T cell subsets. For blood and skin samples, reverse transcription used TCR alpha and beta constant primers. Each CDR3 protein is one row after TCRdb ran MiXCR on the 5' RACE reads. Here the sample spans approximately 24,000 distinct CDR3 sequences, 20% to 25% being singletons. RNA was extracted from 2 to 2.5 ml of whole blood of healthy adults. The receptors here all came from a female donor in good health.

The chain couples TRBV7-3 to TRBJ2-7; D is uncertain. Between the trimmed V and J ends, which lost 2 bases and 2 bases, there was a span of 7 bases. Germline lookup yields CDR1 SGHTA and CDR2 FQGTGA. The CDR3 totals 13 residues. This CDR3 is CASSLDGTYEQYF. The CDR3 coding sequence is TGTGCCAGCAGCTTAGACGGAACCTACGAGCAGTACTTC.

The chain recombines TRBV7-2 with TRBJ2-1; D gene uncertain. The CDR3 length is 15 residues. Germline V CDR1 and CDR2: SGHTA, FQGNSA. V was trimmed by 3 bases and J by 0 bases, leaving 9 bases between them. The CDR3 DNA reads TGTGCCAGCAGCTTCTCCGCTAGCTCCTACAATGAGCAGTTCTTC. Protein: CASSFSASSYNEQFF.

In its sample, this clonotype was seen a few times. Mismatch with germline at one junction end may stem from a read error. The chain couples TRBV7-7 to TRBJ2-5; 9 bases are a match to TRBD2. This CDR3 region has 15 residues. Per germline, CDR1 SSHAT and CDR2 FNYEAQ (reference sequence). The CDR3 DNA follows: TGTGCTAGCAGCTTAGGCGGGAGGGCCGAAGAGACCCAGTACTTC. Translation gives CASSLGGRAEETQYF.

This clonotype was picked up a small number of times. The V call is TRBV20-1, the J call TRBJ2-5, with 7 bases fitting TRBD2. J lost 1 base, V lost 3 bases, and 5 bases had no gene match. CDR3 size: 14 residues. Germline CDR1 reads DFQATT; CDR2 reads SNEGSKA (reference sequence). CDR3 coding DNA: TGCAGTGCTAGGGGGGGGAGTCTCCAAGAGACCCAGTACTTC. It encodes CSARGGSLQETQYF.

This rearrangement joins TRBV6-5 to TRBJ2-1, with D perhaps TRBD2 (5 bases). The V end lost 0 bases, the J end lost 7 bases, and 19 bases lay between the germline ends. Germline-derived CDR1 and CDR2 are MNHEY and SVGAGI. This CDR3 is 17 amino acids long. The DNA of the CDR3 is TGTGCCAGCAGTTACTCGAGTACCAGCGGCCCACTTAATGAGCAGTTCTTC. This codes for CASSYSSTSGPLNEQFF.

This clonotype was seen repeatedly, ten times or more. The chain links TRBV6-6 to TRBJ2-3; D is uncertain. This CDR3 contains 14 residues. Germline CDR1 and CDR2: MNHNY and SVGAGI (reference sequence). V lost 4 bases and J 4 bases, leaving 12 bases between the germline ends. The CDR3 DNA reads TGTGCCAGCAGTTCTCCCGCTCTCCCAGATACGCAGTATTTT. Translated, it gives CASSSPALPDTQYF.

This chain connects TRBV7-3 to TRBJ1-2; TRBD1 agrees at 7 bases. Germline V gene data show CDR1 as SGHTA and CDR2 as FQGTGA. The CDR3 consists of 15 residues. With V trimmed by 5 bases and J by 0 bases, 6 bases remained unmatched. This chain's CDR3 is CASSPTGEPNYGYTF. In nucleotides, the CDR3 is TGTGCCAGCAGCCCCACAGGGGAACCTAACTATGGCTACACCTTC.

This clonotype has a count of ten or more. The chain uses TRBV6-2 or TRBV6-3 and TRBJ2-1, with D perhaps TRBD1 (5 bases). Germline V gene sequence: CDR1 MNHEY, CDR2 SVGEGT. V gave up 5 bases and J gave up 0 bases, with 8 bases separating them. This CDR3 spans 14 amino acids. CDR3 nucleotides: TGTGCCAGCAGTGCGGACACCTCCTACAATGAGCAGTTCTTC. Translation: CASSADTSYNEQFF.

This clonotype was recorded many times. The CDR3 nucleotides are TGTGCCAGCAGCTTATCAGACAGAAACACTGAAGCTTTCTTT. This gives the protein CASSLSDRNTEAFF. The J gene is TRBJ1-1, the V gene TRBV5-6; possibly TRBD1 for D (5 bases). This CDR3 spans 14 amino acids. Germline V gives CDR1 SGHDT, CDR2 YYEEEE. Deletions cut 2 bases from V and 2 bases from J, with 10 bases between.

This clonotype was counted ten times or more. V and J are TRBV6-5 and TRBJ2-7, with 7 nucleotides matching TRBD1. Germline V gene sequence: CDR1 MNHEY, CDR2 SVGAGI. Losses at the gene ends were 6 bases for V and 9 bases for J; bases not matched to a gene: 11. This CDR3 comprises 13 residues. The CDR3 is CASRTDRSSVQYF. CDR3 bases: TGTGCCAGCAGGACGGACAGGTCCTCTGTGCAGTACTTC.

CDR3 loop: CSAGTGATDTQYF. The CDR3 DNA reads as TGCAGCGCTGGGACAGGGGCCACAGATACGCAGTATTTT. The chain employs TRBV29-1 and TRBJ2-3, with 10 bases lining up with TRBD1. Germline CDR1 and CDR2: SQVTM and ANQGSEA. V lost 7 bases and J lost 2; bases outside the gene matches: 3. This CDR3 comprises 13 residues.

CDR3: CASSLRLSSYNEQFF. The CDR3 bases are TGTGCCAGCAGCTTGAGGCTAAGCTCCTACAATGAGCAGTTCTTC. The chain couples TRBV5-6 to TRBJ2-1; D is unclear. The CDR3 covers 15 residues. The V and J ends lost 1 base and 0 bases respectively, with 8 bases between them. Looked up from germline, CDR1 is SGHDT and CDR2 is YYEEEE.

This chain connects TRBV6-5 to TRBJ2-2, with D perhaps TRBD2 (5 bases). The CDR3 loop spans 16 amino acids. Trimming stripped 4 bases from V and 3 bases from J, with 15 bases between. Germline CDR1 MNHEY, CDR2 SVGAGI. The CDR3 coding sequence is TGTGCCAGCAGTTCCCTGGGAGCAGAGGACACCGGGGAGCTGTTTTTT. Residues: CASSSLGAEDTGELFF.

The DNA for the CDR3 is TGCAGCGTTGCTGGCGGGAGCATCAATGAGCAGTTCTTC. It is translated as CSVAGGSINEQFF. This chain uses TRBV29-1 with TRBJ2-1; the match to TRBD2 covers 7 bases. The V gene end was trimmed by 4 bases and the J gene end by 6 bases; junction bases not matched to a gene: 6. From germline, CDR1 is SQVTM and CDR2 ANQGSEA. CDR3 length equals 13 residues.

V usage is TRBV6-5 and J usage is TRBJ1-4, with D perhaps matching TRBD1 (5 bases). The CDR3 consists of 16 residues. V lost 7 bases and J lost 8, with 23 bases in between. The germline V gene encodes CDR1 MNHEY and CDR2 SVGAGI. The CDR3 DNA reads as TGTGCCAGCAAATTAACGGCAGCAGGGCTGAGGGAAAAACTGTTTTTT. It yields the protein CASKLTAAGLREKLFF.

This clonotype was observed a few times. The chain employs TRBV20-1 and TRBJ2-7, with a tentative D call TRBD2 (6 bases). The germline V gene has CDR1 DFQATT and CDR2 SNEGSKA (reference sequence). The CDR3 covers 15 residues. The V gene lost 3 bases and the J gene lost 3 bases, with 18 bases spanning the gap. CDR3 bases: TGCAGTGCTAGCATCCCCGGGGGTAGGGTCTACGAGCAGTACTTC. It yields the protein CSASIPGGRVYEQYF.

This chain joins TRBV6-2 or TRBV6-3 and TRBJ2-1, with 12 bases matching TRBD2. This CDR3 spans 14 amino acids. Germline trimming cut 5 bases from V and 15 bases from J; bases unmatched to any gene: 11. Germline CDR1 is MNHEY and CDR2 is SVGEGT. The CDR3 here is CASSPSGRALGVFF. CDR3 in DNA: TGTGCCAGCAGTCCTAGCGGGAGGGCCCTCGGGGTGTTCTTC.

This clonotype was observed many times. This chain links TRBV20-1 with TRBJ2-3; tentatively, D is TRBD2 (6 bases). The CDR3 spans 13 residues. The V end was cut by 2 bases, the J end by 1 base, with 7 bases between. CDR1 is DFQATT, CDR2 SNEGSKA, per germline (reference sequence). As DNA, the CDR3 is TGCAGTGCTAGATGGGAGGGCACAGATACGCAGTATTTT. Its protein product is CSARWEGTDTQYF.

This clonotype was detected a few times. The rearrangement links TRBV20-1 to TRBJ2-7; no clear D gene. CDR1 and CDR2 (germline): DFQATT, SNEGSKA (reference sequence). This CDR3 is 9 amino acids long. Trimming took 6 bases from V and 6 from J, leaving 6 bases between them. CDR3 sequence reads: CSAKPEQYF. CDR3 nucleotide sequence: TGCAGTGCAAAGCCCGAGCAGTACTTC.

The V and J genes are TRBV6-2 or TRBV6-3 and TRBJ2-1, with 10 bases that match TRBD2. Germline V gene sequence: CDR1 MNHEY, CDR2 SVGEGT. J was trimmed by 9 bases and V by 8 bases; bases with no gene match: 10. This CDR3 spans 14 amino acids. Here the CDR3 reads CASLAGATGPEQFF. The CDR3 DNA is TGTGCCAGCCTAGCGGGAGCGACCGGGCCTGAGCAGTTCTTC.

This clonotype was seen many times. V usage is TRBV27 and J usage is TRBJ2-4; a weak D match, TRBD2 (5 bases). There are 14 residues in the CDR3. V was trimmed by 4 bases and J by 1 base, leaving 8 bases between them. From germline, CDR1 is MNHEY and CDR2 SMNVEV (reference sequence). In DNA, the CDR3 is TGTGCCAGCAGTTCTAGCATGGCCAAAAACATTCAGTACTTC. Translating gives CASSSSMAKNIQYF.

The rearrangement joins TRBV29-1 to TRBJ1-1; 8 bases agree with TRBD1. Germline V gene data show CDR1 as SQVTM and CDR2 as ANQGSEA. V dropped 7 bases and J dropped 4; count of bases not matched to a gene: 2. This CDR3 is 11 amino acids long. The CDR3 bases are TGCAGCGCTACAGGGGGCACTGAAGCTTTCTTT. Translating it yields CSATGGTEAFF.

This clonotype is categorized as medium-sized. This chain joins TRBV12-3 or TRBV12-4 and TRBJ1-1; D not certain. V lost 5 bases, J lost 1 base, and 14 bases lay in between. This CDR3 spans 15 amino acids. This CDR3 reads CASSIKGGTNTEAFF. For the CDR3, the DNA is TGTGCCAGCAGTATTAAAGGAGGAACGAACACTGAAGCTTTCTTT.

The chain carries TRBV20-1 and TRBJ2-5; tentatively, D is TRBD1 (5 bases). The CDR3 spans 13 residues. The V gene's germline CDR1 is DFQATT and CDR2 SNEGSKA (reference sequence). Trimming pared 5 bases from V and 1 base from J, leaving 11 bases between. CDR3 DNA: TGCAGTGCTGTCGACAGTTTCCAAGAGACCCAGTACTTC. This encodes CSAVDSFQETQYF.

V usage is TRBV29-1 and J usage is TRBJ1-1; D ambiguous. Trimming shortened V by 7 bases and J by 0 bases, and 12 bases separated the two germline ends. This CDR3 region has 13 residues. Germline lookup yields CDR1 SQVTM and CDR2 ANQGSEA. CDR3 protein: CSARTQMNTEAFF. DNA for the CDR3: TGCAGCGCCAGGACCCAAATGAACACTGAAGCTTTCTTT.

This clonotype has ten or more counts. The chain links TRBV6-2 or TRBV6-3 to TRBJ2-7; no clear D gene. Germline CDR1 reads MNHEY; CDR2 reads SVGEGT. The CDR3 extends over 17 amino acids. V gave up 6 bases and J gave up 0 bases, with 21 bases separating them. CDR3 residues: CASRDTAGTPSSYEQYF. As DNA, the CDR3 is TGTGCCAGCAGGGATACGGCCGGAACCCCAAGCTCCTACGAGCAGTACTTC.

The chain is built from TRBV20-1 and TRBJ1-5, with D unclear. V was clipped by 6 bases and J by 0 bases, with 15 bases between them. Germline V lookup: CDR1 DFQATT, CDR2 SNEGSKA (reference sequence). CDR3 length equals 15 residues. The CDR3 region has the DNA TGCAGTGCCCCAAAGATACCCGGTAGCAATCAGCCCCAGCATTTT. It yields the protein CSAPKIPGSNQPQHF.

The J gene is TRBJ1-1, the V gene TRBV29-1, with TRBD1 matching over 7 bases. V shed 4 bases, J shed 5 bases, and the junction held 10 bases outside the gene matches. From germline, CDR1 is SQVTM and CDR2 ANQGSEA. The CDR3 has 14 residues. As DNA, the CDR3 is TGCAGCGTTGTAGGCGGCAGGGGGAGTACTGAAGCTTTCTTT. As protein: CSVVGGRGSTEAFF.

The genes are TRBV20-1 and TRBJ1-4; 7 bases align to TRBD1. The germline CDR1 and CDR2 sequences are DFQATT and SNEGSKA (reference sequence). V shed 1 base, J shed 2 bases, and the junction held 7 bases outside the gene matches. This CDR3 has 16 residues. The CDR3 DNA reads TGCAGTGCTAGAGGGACTAGAGGGGGCACTAATGAAAAACTGTTTTTT. Its protein is CSARGTRGGTNEKLFF.

V and J are TRBV29-1 and TRBJ1-1; D not resolved. The CDR3 totals 15 residues. In germline, CDR1 is SQVTM, CDR2 ANQGSEA. The germline V and J ends were trimmed by 5 bases and 3 bases, with 19 bases remaining between them. CDR3 nucleotides: TGCAGCGTTACTCTCCTAGGGAAGGAGGACACTGAAGCTTTCTTT. Its protein is CSVTLLGKEDTEAFF.